One sample yielded the 27 T cell receptor beta chains listed below, sequenced in a study of PD-1 blockade in classical Hodgkin lymphoma. This table comes from immunoSEQ multiplex PCR, and its TCRdb copy is limited to in-frame clones, with some not included. This sample has some 20,000 clones, with around 90% found just once. Time point of the sample: cycle 4 day 1 (C4D1), after 6 weeks of nivolumab. Each and every patient relapsed after autologous stem cell transplantation, and patients got differing brentuximab vedotin exposure. After PBMCs were thawed, their CD8+ T cells were isolated by magnetic negative selection. The source material was CD8+ T cells from blood, sampled before the fourth cycle of nivolumab. These receptors originate from a human donor with classical Hodgkin lymphoma.

This clone was detected only once. The chain is built from TRBV9 and TRBJ2-6; D call uncertain. The CDR3 is made up of 16 amino acids. Germline-derived CDR1 and CDR2 are SGDLS and YYNGEE. V was cut by 1 base and J by 0 bases, with 8 bases left in between. The CDR3 DNA follows: TGTGCCAGCAGCGTATCTTCGCGCTCTGGGGCCAACGTCCTGACTTTC. It is translated as CASSVSSRSGANVLTF. Drawing the rest from reference TRBV9 and TRBJ2-6, the complete variable domain is DSGVTQTPKHLITATGQRVTLRCSPRSGDLSVYWYQQSLDQGLQFLIQYYNGEERAKGNILERFSAQQFPDLHSELNLSSLELGDSALYFCASSVSSRSGANVLTFGAGSRLTVL.

The V call is TRBV13, the J call TRBJ2-1, with D possibly matching TRBD2 (7 bases). The V gene's germline CDR1 is PRHDT and CDR2 FYEKMQ (reference sequence). Between the trimmed V and J ends, which lost 8 bases and 6 bases, there was a span of 8 bases. The CDR3 runs to 11 residues. The DNA of the CDR3 is TGTGCCAGCCGGGGGGCCAATGAGCAGTTCTTC. Its protein is CASRGANEQFF.

V gene TRBV29-1 combines with J gene TRBJ2-7, with TRBD1 as a possible D gene (7 bases). From germline, CDR1 is SQVTM and CDR2 ANQGSEA. The CDR3 runs to 13 residues. The germline V and J ends were trimmed by 4 bases and 1 base, with 11 bases remaining between them. CDR3 amino acids: CSVAPGGSYEQYF. Written as DNA, the CDR3 is TGCAGCGTTGCGCCAGGGGGGTCCTACGAGCAGTACTTC.

This chain connects TRBV9 to TRBJ2-7; D might be TRBD2 (6 bases). Germline CDR1 and CDR2: SGDLS and YYNGEE. Trimming removed 0 bases from V and 2 bases from J, with 9 bases in between. CDR3 size: 14 residues. CDR3 in amino acids: CASSVGGDAYEQYF. CDR3 bases: TGTGCCAGCAGCGTAGGGGGGGATGCCTACGAGCAGTACTTC.

This clone was seen a handful of times. The V call is TRBV27, the J call TRBJ2-7; D gene unclear. The CDR3 length is 14 residues. Trimming cost V 10 bases and J 1 base, with 17 bases left between them. Germline values: CDR1 MNHEY, CDR2 SMNVEV (reference sequence). The CDR3 coding sequence is TGTGCCACCTCAATGGGGTTGGGGTCCTACGAGCAGTACTTC. Protein product: CATSMGLGSYEQYF.

In this sample, this clone turned up once. The genes are TRBV7-8 and TRBJ2-2; TRBD2 aligns across 7 bases. Germline CDR1 SGHVS, CDR2 FQNEAQ. V lost 8 bases and J lost 5; bases outside the gene matches: 14. The CDR3 totals 16 residues. The CDR3 reads CASGRKGQGGTGELFF. As DNA, the CDR3 is TGTGCCAGCGGCCGGAAAGGTCAGGGAGGGACCGGGGAGCTGTTTTTT.

The V call is TRBV27, the J call TRBJ1-1; D is perhaps TRBD1 (6 bases). V lost 2 bases to trimming and J lost 4 bases, with 14 bases between them. The V gene's germline CDR1 is MNHEY and CDR2 SMNVEV (reference sequence). The CDR3 is made up of 15 amino acids. CDR3 region: CASSLSRGLSTEAFF. For the CDR3, the DNA is TGTGCCAGCAGTTTAAGCCGGGGGCTGAGCACTGAAGCTTTCTTT.

The genes are TRBV9 and TRBJ1-2; 7 bases are shared with TRBD1. Germline CDR1 SGDLS, CDR2 YYNGEE. This CDR3 is 13 amino acids long. Trimming removed 4 bases from V and 2 bases from J; junction bases left unmatched: 2. CDR3: CASSTGQNYGYTF. In nucleotides, the CDR3 is TGTGCCAGCAGCACGGGACAGAACTATGGCTACACCTTC.

The V gene is TRBV6-5, the J gene TRBJ1-5, with D tentatively TRBD1 (6 bases). Germline V lookup: CDR1 MNHEY, CDR2 SVGAGI. V was pared by 6 bases and J by 5 bases, with 14 bases between. The CDR3 sequence is 14 residues long. As DNA, the CDR3 is TGTGCCAGCAGCTCCAGGGGCCCTCATCAGCCCCAGCATTTT. It yields the protein CASSSRGPHQPQHF.

As concerns this clone: A read error may account for a junction end that differs from germline. V usage is TRBV7-8 and J usage is TRBJ1-5; D gene uncertain. Germline V gene data show CDR1 as SGHVS and CDR2 as FQNEAQ. The CDR3 consists of 13 residues. CDR3 in amino acids: CASSLGGNQPRHF. CDR3 bases: TGTGCCAGCAGCTTAGGGGGAAACCAGCCCCGGCATTTT.

The chain employs TRBV7-3 and TRBJ2-2; D not certain. The CDR3 has 13 residues. V dropped 4 bases and J dropped 6 bases, with 9 bases sitting between them. Germline lookup yields CDR1 SGHTA and CDR2 FQGTGA. CDR3 sequence: CASSYPDPGELFF. The CDR3 DNA sequence: TGTGCCAGCAGCTACCCGGACCCCGGGGAGCTGTTTTTT. Supplemented by reference TRBV7-3 and TRBJ2-2, the full variable domain reads GAGVSQTPSNKVTEKGKYVELRCDPISGHTALYWYRQSLGQGPEFLIYFQGTGAADDSGLPNDRFFAVRPEGSVSTLKIQRTERGDSAVYLCASSYPDPGELFFGEGSRLTVL.

This clone was recorded once. The chain is built from TRBV11-2 and TRBJ2-2, with D possibly TRBD1 on 6 matching bases. The germline V gene has CDR1 SGHAT and CDR2 FQNNGV. V gave up 4 bases and J gave up 5 bases, with 11 bases separating them. This CDR3 region has 14 residues. CDR3 in DNA: TGTGCCAGCAGCTCCGTACAGGGAACCGGGGAGCTGTTTTTT. Translation gives CASSSVQGTGELFF. The variable domain in full, completed from reference TRBV11-2 and TRBJ2-2, reads EAGVAQSPRYKIIEKRQSVAFWCNPISGHATLYWYQQILGQGPKLLIQFQNNGVVDDSQLPKDRFSAERLKGVDSTLKIQPAKLEDSAVYLCASSSVQGTGELFFGEGSRLTVL.

The rearrangement joins TRBV2 to TRBJ2-1; 8 nucleotides agree with TRBD2. CDR1 SNHLY and CDR2 FYNNEI come from the germline V gene. The CDR3 is made up of 13 amino acids. V lost 5 bases, J lost 10 bases, and 7 bases stayed unmatched. CDR3 loop: CASSWAGGPEQFF. CDR3 sequence (DNA): TGTGCCAGCAGTTGGGCGGGAGGCCCCGAGCAGTTCTTC.

The chain couples TRBV10-2 to TRBJ2-1; no clear D gene. Trimming removed 3 bases from V and 8 bases from J, with 8 bases in between. The CDR3 contains 12 residues. Germline assignment: CDR1 WSHSY and CDR2 SAAADI. CDR3 amino acids: CASSDPGYEQFF. For the CDR3, the DNA is TGCGCCAGCAGTGACCCCGGCTATGAGCAGTTCTTC.

This rearrangement joins TRBV7-6 to TRBJ1-5, with unresolved D. This CDR3 is 16 amino acids long. CDR1 and CDR2 from the germline V gene are SGHVS and FNYEAQ. With 4 bases removed from V and 4 bases from J, the gap between germline ends came to 17 bases. In DNA form, the CDR3 reads TGTGCCAGCAGCTCCCGGAGTTGTGTAGGGAATCAGCCCCAGCATTTT. It codes for CASSSRSCVGNQPQHF.

The chain has TRBV27 and TRBJ2-5; the D is unclear. TRBJ2-7 explains the end of the DNA better; the J call may be wrong. The CDR3 sequence is 13 residues long. Per the germline V gene, CDR1 is MNHEY and CDR2 is SMNVEV (reference sequence). This CDR3 is CASRPRTTYEQYF. CDR3 bases: TGTGCCAGCAGGCCCCGGACGACCTACGAGCAGTACTTC.

The chain couples TRBV30 to TRBJ2-7; either TRBD1 or TRBD2 may fit D (7 bases each). The CDR3 totals 14 residues. CDR1 is GTSNPN and CDR2 is SVGIG in the germline V gene (reference sequence). Trimming removed 3 bases at V and 2 bases at J, with 14 bases between. The CDR3 loop reads CAWRPRGRAYEQYF. The CDR3 nucleotides read TGTGCCTGGAGGCCCAGGGGGAGGGCCTACGAGCAGTACTTC.

J is TRBJ1-1 and V is TRBV2; D remains unclear. V lost 3 bases and J lost 6, with 11 bases in between. Per germline, CDR1 SNHLY and CDR2 FYNNEI. The CDR3 has 13 residues. Here the CDR3 reads CASSDSTRAEAFF. CDR3 sequence (DNA): TGTGCCAGCAGTGATTCTACGCGCGCTGAAGCTTTCTTT.

V and J are TRBV7-8 and TRBJ1-3; maybe TRBD1 (5 bases). In germline, CDR1 is SGHVS, CDR2 FQNEAQ. The CDR3 is made up of 11 amino acids. Trimming pared 4 bases from V and 15 bases from J, leaving 13 bases between. CDR3 residues: CASSSKGLQYF. In DNA, the CDR3 is TGTGCCAGCAGCTCGAAGGGGCTCCAATATTTT.

V and J are TRBV14 and TRBJ1-1; D not certain. Looked up from germline, CDR1 is SGHDN and CDR2 is FVKESK. The CDR3 contains 15 residues. Trimming removed 1 base from V and 1 base from J, with 10 bases in between. CDR3: CASSQAPGENTEAFF. In DNA, the CDR3 is TGTGCCAGCAGCCAAGCCCCAGGAGAGAACACTGAAGCTTTCTTT.

The rearrangement uses TRBV7-6 and TRBJ1-5; no definite D call. CDR1 is SGHVS, CDR2 FNYEAQ, per germline. V shed 1 base and J shed 7 bases, with 8 bases lying between them. This CDR3 spans 13 amino acids. DNA of the CDR3: TGTGCCAGCAGCTTAGACGGATTCCAGCCCCAGCATTTT. It specifies CASSLDGFQPQHF. The complete variable domain, with remaining parts taken from reference TRBV7-6 and TRBJ1-5, reads GAGVSQSPRYKVTKRGQDVALRCDPISGHVSLYWYRQALGQGPEFLTYFNYEAQQDKSGLPNDRFSAERPEGSISTLTIQRTEQRDSAMYRCASSLDGFQPQHFGDGTRLSIL.

V and J are TRBV9 and TRBJ1-5; D not certain. Per the germline V gene, CDR1 is SGDLS and CDR2 is YYNGEE. Trimming cost V 3 bases and J 0 bases, with 7 bases left between them. The CDR3 loop spans 14 amino acids. The CDR3 is CASSEADSNQPQHF. CDR3 DNA: TGTGCCAGCAGCGAGGCCGATAGCAATCAGCCCCAGCATTTT.

The chain links TRBV27 to TRBJ1-1; TRBD1 agrees at 9 bases. The CDR3 covers 15 residues. The V and J ends lost 5 bases and 5 bases, in that order; junction bases with no gene match: 9. Looked up from germline, CDR1 is MNHEY and CDR2 is SMNVEV (reference sequence). This CDR3 reads CASSGTGYEETEAFF. CDR3 nucleotide sequence: TGTGCCAGCAGTGGGACAGGGTACGAGGAGACTGAAGCTTTCTTT.

This clone appeared once. V and J are TRBV7-9 and TRBJ1-1; possible D gene TRBD1, 6 bases. The CDR3 loop spans 15 amino acids. Per germline, CDR1 SEHNR and CDR2 FQNEAQ (reference sequence). V was pared by 3 bases and J by 3 bases, with 14 bases between. Here the CDR3 reads CASSLHRVSDTEAFF. For the CDR3, the DNA is TGTGCCAGCAGCTTGCACAGGGTGTCTGACACTGAAGCTTTCTTT.

The V call is TRBV7-9, the J call TRBJ2-1; 11 bases line up with TRBD2. The CDR3 contains 19 residues. J was trimmed by 5 bases and V by 4 bases; bases with no gene match: 16. Germline CDR1 SEHNR, CDR2 FQNEAQ (reference sequence). For the CDR3, the DNA is TGTGCCAGCAGCTCCCTTGATATTAGCGGGAGGGCCGGCAACAATGAGCAGTTCTTC. Residues: CASSSLDISGRAGNNEQFF.

The rearrangement uses TRBV13 and TRBJ1-2; no firm D call. V was clipped by 5 bases and J by 8 bases, with 12 bases between them. The length of the CDR3 is 12 residues. Looked up from germline, CDR1 is PRHDT and CDR2 is FYEKMQ (reference sequence). CDR3 amino acids: CASSETSGGYTF. The DNA for the CDR3 is TGTGCCAGCAGCGAGACCTCGGGGGGCTACACCTTC.

The CDR3 coding sequence is TGTGCCAGCAGCCAAGAGGGGACAGGGAGCTACGAGCAGTACTTC. Protein sequence: CASSQEGTGSYEQYF. V is TRBV14 and J is TRBJ2-7, with 9 bases matching TRBD1. Trimming took 0 bases from V and 3 from J; bases not matched to a gene: 3. The CDR3 length is 15 residues. Germline CDR1 is SGHDN and CDR2 is FVKESK.